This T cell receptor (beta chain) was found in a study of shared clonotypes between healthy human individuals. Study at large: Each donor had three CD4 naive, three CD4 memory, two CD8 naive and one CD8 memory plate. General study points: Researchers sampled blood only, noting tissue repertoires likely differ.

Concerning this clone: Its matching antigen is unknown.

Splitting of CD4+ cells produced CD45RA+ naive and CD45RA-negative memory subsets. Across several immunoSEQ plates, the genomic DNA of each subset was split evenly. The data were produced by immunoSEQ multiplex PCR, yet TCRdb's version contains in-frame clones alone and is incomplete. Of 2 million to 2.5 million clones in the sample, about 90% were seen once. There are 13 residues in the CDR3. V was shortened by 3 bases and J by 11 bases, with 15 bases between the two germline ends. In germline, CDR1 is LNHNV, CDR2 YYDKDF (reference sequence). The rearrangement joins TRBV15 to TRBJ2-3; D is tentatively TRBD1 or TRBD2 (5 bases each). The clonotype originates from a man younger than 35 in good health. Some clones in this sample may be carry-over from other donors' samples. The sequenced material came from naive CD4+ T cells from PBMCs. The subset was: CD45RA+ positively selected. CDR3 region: CATSSPRGYWQYF. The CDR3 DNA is TGTGCCACCAGCAGTCCTCGGGGCTACTGGCAGTATTTT. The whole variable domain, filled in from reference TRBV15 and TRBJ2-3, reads DAMVIQNPRYQVTQFGKPVTLSCSQTLNHNVMYWYQQKSSQAPKLLFHYYDKDFNNEADTPDNFQSRRPNTSFCFLDIRSPGLGDTAMYLCATSSPRGYWQYFGPGTRLTVL.